Each of the 5 T cell receptor beta chains below was sequenced from the same sample in a study of CD8+ T cells in alopecia areata. TCR sequencing used cDNA made by reverse transcription of extracted RNA. The protocol was immunoSEQ multiplex PCR, while the TCRdb copy is restricted to in-frame clones and leaves out a portion. Found here are fewer than 80,000 clones, roughly three fifths of them singletons; the top ten hold under 20%. The sequenced sample was CD8+ T cells sorted from blood, obtained at week 0. These receptors all come from a human donor with alopecia areata.

The J gene is TRBJ2-7, the V gene TRBV4-3; D is undetermined. Germline V gives CDR1 LGHNA, CDR2 YSLEER. CDR3 length: 13 residues. The V gene lost 0 bases and the J gene lost 3 bases, with 6 bases spanning the gap. CDR3 bases: TGCGCCAGCAGCCAAGATCGACACTACGAGCAGTACTTC. Translation gives CASSQDRHYEQYF.

The CDR3 nucleotides read TGTGCCAGCAGCTTGGGGGACACGGGGTGGGAGACCCAGTACTTC. Protein sequence: CASSLGDTGWETQYF. V gene TRBV7-3 combines with J gene TRBJ2-5; tentative D call: TRBD1 (6 bases). Germline CDR1 SGHTA, CDR2 FQGTGA. V was trimmed by 3 bases and J by 5 bases, leaving 16 bases between them. The length of the CDR3 is 15 residues.

CDR3 sequence: CASSLAGAGANSYEQYF. CDR3 in DNA: TGTGCCAGCAGCTTAGCTGGCGCGGGGGCGAATTCCTACGAGCAGTACTTC. The chain joins TRBV7-8 to TRBJ2-7; perhaps TRBD2 as D (7 bases). This CDR3 region has 17 residues. Germline V CDR1 and CDR2: SGHVS, FQNEAQ. V was clipped by 0 bases and J by 1 base, with 16 bases between them.

On this clone: At the DNA level, this CDR3 is encoded by other sequences in the same sample as well. The V call is TRBV7-6, the J call TRBJ2-1; D not certain. V was trimmed by 2 bases and J by 4 bases, leaving 6 bases between them. The CDR3 is made up of 13 amino acids. The germline V gene has CDR1 SGHVS and CDR2 FNYEAQ. The CDR3 reads CASSLSSYNEQFF. CDR3 bases: TGTGCCAGCAGCTTAAGCAGTTACAATGAGCAGTTCTTC.

CDR3 region: CASITRSMNTEAFF. The CDR3 nucleotides are TGTGCCAGCATAACGCGGAGCATGAACACTGAAGCTTTCTTT. This chain links TRBV2 with TRBJ1-1; D gene ambiguous. The V gene's germline CDR1 is SNHLY and CDR2 FYNNEI. This CDR3 has 14 amino acids. V lost 7 bases and J 0 bases, leaving 12 bases between the germline ends. Combining the CDR3 with reference TRBV2 and TRBJ1-1 gives the whole variable domain EPEVTQTPSHQVTQMGQEVILRCVPISNHLYFYWYRQILGQKVEFLVSFYNNEISEKSEIFDDQFSVERPDGSNFTLKIRSTKLEDSAMYFCASITRSMNTEAFFGQGTRLTVV.